The 26 T cell receptor beta chains below all came from one sample that was sequenced in a study of Graves' ophthalmopathy and Graves' hyperthyroidism. The authors amplified TCR beta CDR3 regions, and they did so from RNA transcripts for repertoire sequencing. HTBI-primed RT-PCR formed the first round, and a multiplex PCR formed the second. TCRdb re-derived calls from the multiplex PCR reads in MiXCR, one entry per CDR3 protein. The data show 340,000 or so distinct CDR3 sequences, 17% seen once. Material for sequencing was peripheral blood. The receptors were sampled from an adult man with Graves' ophthalmopathy.

This sequence joins TRBV2 and TRBJ2-2; 7 bases map to TRBD2. Germline CDR1 and CDR2: SNHLY and FYNNEI. This CDR3 spans 15 amino acids. V was clipped by 4 bases and J by 5 bases; unmatched bases: 7. The DNA of the CDR3 is TGTGCCAGCAGTGGCCGGACTAGTCGGACCGGGGAGCTGTTTTTT. Translating gives CASSGRTSRTGELFF. Complete variable domain (other parts from reference TRBV2 and TRBJ2-2): EPEVTQTPSHQVTQMGQEVILRCVPISNHLYFYWYRQILGQKVEFLVSFYNNEISEKSEIFDDQFSVERPDGSNFTLKIRSTKLEDSAMYFCASSGRTSRTGELFFGEGSRLTVL.

This clonotype was seen repeatedly, ten times or more. Possible read error: a much larger clone is one base away. V gene TRBV7-8 combines with J gene TRBJ1-5, with unresolved D. The CDR3 consists of 15 residues. Deletions cut 5 bases from V and 5 bases from J, with 16 bases between. The germline V gene has CDR1 SGHVS and CDR2 FQNEAQ. CDR3 coding DNA: TGTGCCAGCAGCCCGGACCGATTAGCAGATCAGCCCCAGCATTTT. Translating gives CASSPDRLADQPQHF.

V gene TRBV20-1 combines with J gene TRBJ2-7; tentatively, D is TRBD1 or TRBD2 (6 bases each). V was trimmed by 6 bases and J by 5 bases, leaving 23 bases between them. Germline V CDR1 and CDR2: DFQATT, SNEGSKA (reference sequence). The CDR3 extends over 15 amino acids. For the CDR3, the DNA is TGCAGTGCACAGCCCCCCAGGGGACTGTCCCACGAGCAGTACTTC. This encodes CSAQPPRGLSHEQYF.

This clonotype was counted many times. The gene calls are TRBV4-2 and TRBJ1-3, with D maybe TRBD1 (6 bases). The V gene's germline CDR1 is LGHNA and CDR2 YNFKEQ. The CDR3 extends over 18 amino acids. V was pared by 0 bases and J by 0 bases, with 15 bases between. CDR3 protein: CASSQDTTGQSSGNTIYF. CDR3 nucleotide sequence: TGTGCCAGCAGCCAAGACACCACGGGACAAAGCTCTGGAAACACCATATATTTT.

This clonotype was recorded at least ten times. This rearrangement joins TRBV20-1 to TRBJ1-1; D uncertain. The germline gives CDR1 DFQATT, CDR2 SNEGSKA (reference sequence). V was pared by 2 bases and J by 0 bases, with 13 bases between. The CDR3 loop spans 15 amino acids. This chain's CDR3 is CSARFPGSMNTEAFF. The CDR3 bases are TGCAGTGCTAGATTTCCAGGCTCCATGAACACTGAAGCTTTCTTT.

The rearrangement joins TRBV5-1 to TRBJ2-7, with 7 bases that match TRBD1. The CDR3 is made up of 13 amino acids. Germline values: CDR1 SGHRS, CDR2 YFSETQ. J gave up 4 bases and V 5 bases, and 6 bases lay outside the gene matches. CDR3 residues: CASRMTGIYEQYF. As DNA, the CDR3 is TGCGCCAGCAGAATGACAGGGATATACGAGCAGTACTTC.

This clonotype was found a few times. The CDR3 nucleotides are TGTGCCAGCAGCTTAATGGCGGGCAACTCTGGGGCCAACGTCCTGACTTTC. It is translated as CASSLMAGNSGANVLTF. This sequence joins TRBV11-2 and TRBJ2-6; tentative D call: TRBD2 (5 bases). The CDR3 runs 17 residues. Germline V gene sequence: CDR1 SGHAT, CDR2 FQNNGV. Trimming took 2 bases from V and 0 from J, leaving 11 bases between them.

V gene TRBV6-5 combines with J gene TRBJ1-2; D remains unclear. Per germline, CDR1 MNHEY and CDR2 SVGAGI. The CDR3 contains 14 residues. V gave up 2 bases and J gave up 2 bases, with 9 bases separating them. This CDR3 is CASSYVGRNYGYTF. CDR3 bases: TGTGCCAGCAGTTACGTAGGACGGAACTATGGCTACACCTTC.

The rearrangement links TRBV7-2 to TRBJ2-6; D not resolved. Germline V gene lookup returns CDR1 SGHTA and CDR2 FQGNSA. The CDR3 loop spans 12 amino acids. The ends were cut back, 7 bases at V and 7 bases at J, with 8 bases in the middle. The DNA of the CDR3 is TGTGCCAGCAACCTGTTAGCCAACGTCCTGACTTTC. It yields the protein CASNLLANVLTF.

At least ten counts were recorded for this clonotype. Mismatch with germline at one junction end may stem from a read error. The rearrangement uses TRBV20-1 and TRBJ1-5, with TRBD1 identical over 10 bases. Germline assignment: CDR1 DFQATT and CDR2 SNEGSKA (reference sequence). CDR3 size: 14 residues. The CDR3 here is CSAPPTGGKQPQHF. The CDR3 region has the DNA TGCAGTGCTCCGCCGACAGGGGGCAAACAGCCCCAGCATTTT.

A remark on this clonotype: The CDR3 ends on some other residue instead of the conserved phenylalanine or tryptophan, so this is likely a read error. The limits of the CDR3 on the DNA are not certain, so only TCRdb's listed CDR3 is given. The chain's CDR3 is CASSGTGLMRDEQYFGGLGL. The chain employs TRBV2 and TRBJ2-7; TRBD2 is the table's D call and was not checked against the DNA. The CDR3 is made up of 20 amino acids, end residues included. Germline-derived CDR1 and CDR2 are SNHLY and FYNNEI.

This clonotype has a single count. The chain links TRBV28 to TRBJ2-5; D is perhaps TRBD1 (6 bases). The germline V gene has CDR1 MDHEN and CDR2 SYDVKM. V was cut by 7 bases and J by 7 bases, with 25 bases left in between. This CDR3 contains 16 residues. CDR3 coding DNA: TGTGCCAGCAAAGGGGAAGGACTTGGGACAATGGGGACCCAGTACTTC. Translating it yields CASKGEGLGTMGTQYF.

In the case of this clonotype: This may be a read error, as it is one base from a much larger clone. The chain uses TRBV20-1 and TRBJ2-4; TRBD1 matches 8 bases. Germline V gives CDR1 DFQATT, CDR2 SNEGSKA (reference sequence). The CDR3 length is 15 residues. The ends lost 4 bases at V and 9 bases at J; junction bases unmatched: 14. The CDR3 region has the DNA TGCAGTGCTACGGAAAAAGACAGGGGATTACGCATTCAGTACTTC. Translating gives CSATEKDRGLRIQYF.

There are a few counts of this clonotype. The CDR3 loop reads CASSLGTGGTEQYF. CDR3 DNA: TGTGCCAGCAGTTTGGGGACAGGGGGGACCGAGCAGTACTTC. This sequence joins TRBV12-3 or TRBV12-4 and TRBJ2-7, with 11 bases that match TRBD1. Trimming at V came to 3 bases and at J to 6 bases, leaving 4 bases not matched to a gene. This CDR3 is built from 14 residues.

Many counts were recorded for this clonotype. CDR3 nucleotide sequence: TGTGCCAGTAGTGCCGATAAAGGGGCTTATGGCTACACCTTC. Its translation: CASSADKGAYGYTF. V usage is TRBV19 and J usage is TRBJ1-2; tentative D call: TRBD1 (5 bases). Germline V gene lookup returns CDR1 LNHDA and CDR2 SQIVND (reference sequence). The CDR3 length is 14 residues. Deletions cut 5 bases from V and 5 bases from J, with 15 bases between. The whole variable domain, remainder taken from reference TRBV19 and TRBJ1-2, is DGGITQSPKYLFRKEGQNVTLSCEQNLNHDAMYWYRQDPGQGLRLIYYSQIVNDFQKGDIAEGYSVSREKKESFPLTVTSAQKNPTAFYLCASSADKGAYGYTFGSGTRLTVV.

This clonotype was picked up a small number of times. This rearrangement joins TRBV6-5 to TRBJ2-7; TRBD1 agrees at 10 bases. The CDR3 is made up of 15 amino acids. V shed 4 bases, J shed 4 bases, and the junction held 7 bases outside the gene matches. Per germline, CDR1 MNHEY and CDR2 SVGAGI. CDR3 in DNA: TGTGCCAGCAGTTTGGGACAGGGGAGCGGGTACGAGCAGTACTTC. Translated: CASSLGQGSGYEQYF.

This clonotype was seen ten or more times. The gene calls are TRBV27 and TRBJ1-5; no clear D. Germline CDR1 and CDR2: MNHEY and SMNVEV (reference sequence). The CDR3 length is 17 residues. The V end lost 5 bases, the J end lost 4 bases, and 21 bases lay between the germline ends. This chain's CDR3 is CASSPSASLPLNQPQHF. CDR3 DNA sequence: TGTGCCAGCAGTCCATCAGCGTCCCTCCCCCTGAATCAGCCCCAGCATTTT.

At least ten counts were recorded for this clonotype. The chain has TRBV12-3 or TRBV12-4 and TRBJ2-2; TRBD1 aligns across 8 bases. The CDR3 length is 14 residues. Trimming took 6 bases from V and 7 from J; bases not matched to a gene: 7. CDR3 region: CASSRTGFGGELFF. The CDR3 nucleotides are TGTGCCAGCAGCCGGACAGGGTTTGGCGGGGAGCTGTTTTTT.

For this clonotype: A much larger clone sits a single nucleotide away, making a read error possible. V is TRBV5-1 and J is TRBJ2-5; D is unclear. CDR1 SGHRS and CDR2 YFSETQ come from the germline V gene. Deletions cut 0 bases from V and 6 bases from J, with 9 bases between. CDR3 length equals 13 residues. The chain's CDR3 is CASSLVAFKTQYF. As DNA, the CDR3 is TGCGCCAGCAGCTTGGTTGCTTTTAAGACCCAGTACTTC.

In this sample, this clonotype turned up many times. This chain links TRBV6-2 or TRBV6-3 with TRBJ2-7, with a tentative D call TRBD1 (5 bases). The germline gives CDR1 MNHEY, CDR2 SVGEGT. Trimming pared 5 bases from V and 2 bases from J, leaving 13 bases between. This CDR3 is built from 14 residues. CDR3 nucleotide sequence: TGTGCCAGCAGTCATGGACACAATACCTACGAGCAGTACTTC. Translated: CASSHGHNTYEQYF.

This clonotype has a count of ten or more. The chain links TRBV7-3 to TRBJ2-7; D is ambiguous. V lost 2 bases and J 3 bases, leaving 8 bases between the germline ends. This CDR3 spans 13 amino acids. From germline, CDR1 is SGHTA and CDR2 FQGTGA. Here the CDR3 DNA reads TGTGCCAGCAGCTTACTGCCTAGCTACGAGCAGTACTTC. This sequence encodes CASSLLPSYEQYF.

This clonotype was recorded many times. Possible read error: a much larger clone is one base away. The chain links TRBV15 to TRBJ2-7, with D possibly TRBD1 on 6 matching bases. This CDR3 is built from 17 residues. Germline V lookup: CDR1 LNHNV, CDR2 YYDKDF (reference sequence). For the CDR3, the DNA is TGTGCCACCAGCAGAGGTGTCTCGCCAGGGGAGAACTACGAGCGGTACTTC. The encoded protein is CATSRGVSPGENYERYF.

The rearrangement links TRBV28 to TRBJ1-1; D is uncertain. CDR1 and CDR2 (germline): MDHEN, SYDVKM. Deletions cut 3 bases from V and 7 bases from J, with 9 bases between. The CDR3 totals 12 residues. The CDR3 DNA sequence: TGTGCCAGCAGTTTTAGATGGAATGAAGCTTTCTTT. This sequence encodes CASSFRWNEAFF.

At least ten counts were recorded for this clonotype. The chain has TRBV7-3 and TRBJ2-7; TRBD2 matches at 9 bases. The ends lost 0 bases at V and 5 bases at J; junction bases unmatched: 5. The CDR3 consists of 15 residues. CDR1 and CDR2 from the germline V gene are SGHTA and FQGTGA. The DNA of the CDR3 is TGTGCCAGCAGCTTAACAGCGGGAGGCGTGAACGAGCAGTACTTC. It translates to CASSLTAGGVNEQYF. Full variable domain (remainder filled in from reference TRBV7-3 and TRBJ2-7): GAGVSQTPSNKVTEKGKYVELRCDPISGHTALYWYRQSLGQGPEFLIYFQGTGAADDSGLPNDRFFAVRPEGSVSTLKIQRTERGDSAVYLCASSLTAGGVNEQYFGPGTRLTVT.

V is TRBV19 and J is TRBJ1-2, with D hard to call. This CDR3 has 15 amino acids. CDR1 is LNHDA and CDR2 is SQIVND in the germline V gene (reference sequence). V was pared by 3 bases and J by 0 bases, with 11 bases between. In nucleotides, the CDR3 is TGTGCCAGTAGTATTCGGGGAGAACCTAACTATGGCTACACCTTC. Protein sequence: CASSIRGEPNYGYTF.

Many counts were recorded for this clonotype. The genes are TRBV30 and TRBJ1-5; a weak D match, TRBD1 (5 bases). Germline V gene data show CDR1 as GTSNPN and CDR2 as SVGIG (reference sequence). With 5 bases removed from V and 2 bases from J, the gap between germline ends came to 10 bases. The CDR3 has 13 residues. Here the CDR3 DNA reads TGTGCCTGGGCCGACAGACGCAATCAGCCCCAGCATTTT. As protein: CAWADRRNQPQHF.